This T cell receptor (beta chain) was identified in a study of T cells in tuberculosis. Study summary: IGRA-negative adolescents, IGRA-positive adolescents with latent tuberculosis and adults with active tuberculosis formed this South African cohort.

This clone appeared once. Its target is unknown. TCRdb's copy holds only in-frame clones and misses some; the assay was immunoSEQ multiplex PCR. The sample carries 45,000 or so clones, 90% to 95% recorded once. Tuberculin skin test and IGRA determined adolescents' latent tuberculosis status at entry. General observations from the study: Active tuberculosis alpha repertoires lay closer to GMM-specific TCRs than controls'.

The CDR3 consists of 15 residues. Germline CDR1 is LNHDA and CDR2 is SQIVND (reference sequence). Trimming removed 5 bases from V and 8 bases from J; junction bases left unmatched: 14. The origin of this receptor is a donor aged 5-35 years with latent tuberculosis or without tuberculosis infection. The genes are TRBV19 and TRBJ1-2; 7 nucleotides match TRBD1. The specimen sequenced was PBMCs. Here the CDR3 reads CASSSKGQAIKGYTF. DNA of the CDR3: TGTGCCAGTAGTTCAAAAGGACAGGCCATAAAGGGCTACACCTTC.